This T cell receptor (beta chain) came from a study of cytomegalovirus exposure and HLA in healthy donors. Whole-study findings and limits: The likely origin of a cluster of highly shared sequence variants was a sequencing artifact. In most subjects, TCR beta sequences reportedly gave accurate predictions of HLA-A and HLA-B alleles. Reportedly, a later analysis found an Asian-associated ancestry cluster had fewer N-insertions than the roughly 700-donor mean.

Germline V gene data show CDR1 as GTSNPN and CDR2 as SVGIG (reference sequence). The CDR3 is made up of 18 amino acids. The V gene end was trimmed by 2 bases and the J gene end by 0 bases; junction bases not matched to a gene: 11. In the case of this clone: As yet, its antigen is unknown.

A multiplex PCR was run with 60 Vbeta primers and 13 Jbeta primers. The protocol was immunoSEQ multiplex PCR, while the TCRdb copy is restricted to in-frame clones and leaves out a portion. The data contain 85,000 to 130,000 clones, 70% to 80% of them singletons. The source is a woman aged 18-29 years in good health and CMV-seropositive. Source material: PBMCs. The chain joins TRBV30 to TRBJ1-4; TRBD1 agrees at 8 bases. CDR3 nucleotide sequence: TGTGCCTGGAGTCCAGGTTGGCAGGGGGCCACAACTAATGAAAAACTGTTTTTT. As protein: CAWSPGWQGATTNEKLFF.